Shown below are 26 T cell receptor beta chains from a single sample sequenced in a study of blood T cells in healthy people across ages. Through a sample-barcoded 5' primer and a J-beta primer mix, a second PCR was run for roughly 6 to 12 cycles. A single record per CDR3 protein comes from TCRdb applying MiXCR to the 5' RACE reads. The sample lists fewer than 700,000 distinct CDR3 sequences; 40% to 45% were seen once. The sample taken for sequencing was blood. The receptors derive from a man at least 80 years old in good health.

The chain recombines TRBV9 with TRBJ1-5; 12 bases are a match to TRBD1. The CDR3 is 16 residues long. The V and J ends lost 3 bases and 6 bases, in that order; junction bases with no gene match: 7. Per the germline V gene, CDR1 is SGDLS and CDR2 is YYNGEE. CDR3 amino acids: CASSAGTGGAGQPQHF. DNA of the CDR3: TGTGCCAGCAGCGCCGGGACAGGGGGCGCGGGTCAGCCCCAGCATTTT.

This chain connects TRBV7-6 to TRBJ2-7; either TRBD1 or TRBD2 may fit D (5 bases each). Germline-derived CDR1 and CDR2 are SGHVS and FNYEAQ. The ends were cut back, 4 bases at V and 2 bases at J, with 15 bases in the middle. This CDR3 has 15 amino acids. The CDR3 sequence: CASSSRDGTPYEQYF. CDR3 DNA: TGTGCCAGCAGCTCCCGGGACGGGACCCCCTACGAGCAGTACTTC. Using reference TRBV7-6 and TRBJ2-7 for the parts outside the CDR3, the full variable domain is GAGVSQSPRYKVTKRGQDVALRCDPISGHVSLYWYRQALGQGPEFLTYFNYEAQQDKSGLPNDRFSAERPEGSISTLTIQRTEQRDSAMYRCASSSRDGTPYEQYFGPGTRLTVT.

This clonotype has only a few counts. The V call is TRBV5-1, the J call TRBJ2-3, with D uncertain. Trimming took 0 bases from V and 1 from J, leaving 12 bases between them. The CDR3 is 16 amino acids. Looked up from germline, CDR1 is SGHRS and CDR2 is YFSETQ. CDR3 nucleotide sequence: TGCGCCAGCAGCTTGGTGACCAGCGCACGCACAGATACGCAGTATTTT. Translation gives CASSLVTSARTDTQYF. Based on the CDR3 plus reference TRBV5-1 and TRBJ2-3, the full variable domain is KAGVTQTPRYLIKTRGQQVTLSCSPISGHRSVSWYQQTPGQGLQFLFEYFSETQRNKGNFPGRFSGRQFSNSRSEMNVSTLELGDSALYLCASSLVTSARTDTQYFGPGTRLTVL.

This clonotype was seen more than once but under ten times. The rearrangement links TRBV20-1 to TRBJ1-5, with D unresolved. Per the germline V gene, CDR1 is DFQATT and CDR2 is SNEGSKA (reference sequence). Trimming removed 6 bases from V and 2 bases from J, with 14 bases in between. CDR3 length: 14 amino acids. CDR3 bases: TGCAGTGCCTTAAGGGTCTCGGGCAATCAGCCCCAGCATTTT. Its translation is CSALRVSGNQPQHF.

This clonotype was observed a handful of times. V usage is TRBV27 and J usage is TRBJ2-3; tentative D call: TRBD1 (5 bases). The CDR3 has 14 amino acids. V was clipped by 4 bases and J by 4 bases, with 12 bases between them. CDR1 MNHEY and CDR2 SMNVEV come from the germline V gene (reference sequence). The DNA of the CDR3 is TGTGCCAGCAGTTCGGTTCAGGGTTCAGATACGCAGTATTTT. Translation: CASSSVQGSDTQYF.

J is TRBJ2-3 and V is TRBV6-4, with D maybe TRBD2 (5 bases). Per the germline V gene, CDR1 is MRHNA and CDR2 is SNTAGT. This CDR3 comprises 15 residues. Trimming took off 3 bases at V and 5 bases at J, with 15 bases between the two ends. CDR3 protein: CASSERGLGGDTQYF. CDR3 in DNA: TGTGCCAGCAGTGAACGAGGGCTGGGCGGAGATACGCAGTATTTT.

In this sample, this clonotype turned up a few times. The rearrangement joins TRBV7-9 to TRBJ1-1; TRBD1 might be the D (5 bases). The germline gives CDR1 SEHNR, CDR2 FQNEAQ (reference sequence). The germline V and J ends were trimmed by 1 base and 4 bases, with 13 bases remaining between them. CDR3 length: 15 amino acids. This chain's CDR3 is CASSLEGTRGTEAFF. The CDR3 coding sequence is TGTGCCAGCAGCTTAGAGGGGACGCGGGGCACTGAAGCTTTCTTT.

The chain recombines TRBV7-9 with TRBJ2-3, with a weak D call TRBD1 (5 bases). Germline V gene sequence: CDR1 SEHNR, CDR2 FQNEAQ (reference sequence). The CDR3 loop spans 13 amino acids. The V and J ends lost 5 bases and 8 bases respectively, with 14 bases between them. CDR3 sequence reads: CASSVLTGGTQYF. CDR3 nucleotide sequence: TGTGCCAGCAGCGTCCTAACAGGCGGTACGCAGTATTTT.

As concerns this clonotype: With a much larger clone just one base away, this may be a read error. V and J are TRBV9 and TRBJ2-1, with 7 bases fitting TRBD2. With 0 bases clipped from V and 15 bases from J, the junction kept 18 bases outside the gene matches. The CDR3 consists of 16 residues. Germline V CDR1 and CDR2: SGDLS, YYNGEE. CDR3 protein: CASSVAGRAGHRGVFF. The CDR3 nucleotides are TGTGCCAGCAGCGTAGCGGGACGAGCGGGGCATCGGGGGGTGTTCTTC.

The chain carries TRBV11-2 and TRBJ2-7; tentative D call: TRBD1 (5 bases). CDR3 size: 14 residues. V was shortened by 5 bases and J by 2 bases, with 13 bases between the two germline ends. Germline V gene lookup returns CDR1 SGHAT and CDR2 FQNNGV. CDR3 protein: CASSPRTRPYEQYF. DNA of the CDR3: TGTGCCAGCAGCCCAAGGACACGGCCCTACGAGCAGTACTTC.

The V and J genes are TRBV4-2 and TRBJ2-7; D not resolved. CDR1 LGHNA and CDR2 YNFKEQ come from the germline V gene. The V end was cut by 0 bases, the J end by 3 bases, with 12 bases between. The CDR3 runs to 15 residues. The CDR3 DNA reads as TGTGCCAGCAGCCAAGACTACTTTAGTTACTACGAGCAGTACTTC. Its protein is CASSQDYFSYYEQYF.

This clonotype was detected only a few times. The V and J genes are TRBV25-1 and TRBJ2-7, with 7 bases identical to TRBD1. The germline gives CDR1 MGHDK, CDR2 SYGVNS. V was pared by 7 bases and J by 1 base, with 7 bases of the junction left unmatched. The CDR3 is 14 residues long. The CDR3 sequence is CASTPRGPSYEQYF. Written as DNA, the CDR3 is TGTGCCAGCACCCCGAGGGGGCCTTCCTACGAGCAGTACTTC.

The CDR3 is CSVASGGSTDTQYF. In nucleotides, the CDR3 is TGCAGCGTTGCGAGCGGGGGAAGCACAGATACGCAGTATTTT. The V call is TRBV29-1, the J call TRBJ2-3; 8 bases line up with TRBD2. The V gene end was trimmed by 4 bases and the J gene end by 0 bases; junction bases not matched to a gene: 3. Germline V gives CDR1 SQVTM, CDR2 ANQGSEA. The CDR3 has 14 residues.

CDR3 sequence: CASSEDSSNEKLFF. The CDR3 nucleotides read TGCGCCAGCAGTGAGGACAGCTCTAATGAAAAACTGTTTTTT. The chain joins TRBV10-1 to TRBJ1-4; perhaps TRBD1 as D (5 bases). Germline lookup yields CDR1 WNHNN and CDR2 SYGVQD (reference sequence). The CDR3 runs 14 residues. Trimming removed 2 bases from V and 3 bases from J, with 7 bases in between.

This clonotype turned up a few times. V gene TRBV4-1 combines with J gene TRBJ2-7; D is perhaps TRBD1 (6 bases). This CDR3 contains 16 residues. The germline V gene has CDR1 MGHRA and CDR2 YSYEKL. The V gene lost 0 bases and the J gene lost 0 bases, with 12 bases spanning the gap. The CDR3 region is CASSQETDSVSYEQYF. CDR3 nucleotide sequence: TGCGCCAGCAGCCAAGAAACGGACAGTGTCTCCTACGAGCAGTACTTC.

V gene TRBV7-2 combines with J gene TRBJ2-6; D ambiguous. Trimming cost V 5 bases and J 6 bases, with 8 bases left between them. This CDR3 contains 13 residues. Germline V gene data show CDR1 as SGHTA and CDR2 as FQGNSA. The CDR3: CASSGVEANVLTF. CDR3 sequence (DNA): TGTGCCAGCAGCGGAGTAGAGGCCAACGTCCTGACTTTC.

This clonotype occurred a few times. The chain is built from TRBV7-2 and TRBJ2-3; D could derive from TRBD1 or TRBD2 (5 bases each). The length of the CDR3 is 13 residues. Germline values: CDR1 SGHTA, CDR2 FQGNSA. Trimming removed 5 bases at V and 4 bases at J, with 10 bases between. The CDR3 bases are TGTGCCAGCAGCCGGGTGGGGGCAGATACGCAGTATTTT. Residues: CASSRVGADTQYF.

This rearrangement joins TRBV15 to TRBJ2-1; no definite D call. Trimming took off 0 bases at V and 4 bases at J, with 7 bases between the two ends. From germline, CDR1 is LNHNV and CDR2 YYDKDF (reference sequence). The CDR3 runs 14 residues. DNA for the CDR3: TGTGCCACCAGCAGAGATAAGGCATACAATGAGCAGTTCTTC. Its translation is CATSRDKAYNEQFF.

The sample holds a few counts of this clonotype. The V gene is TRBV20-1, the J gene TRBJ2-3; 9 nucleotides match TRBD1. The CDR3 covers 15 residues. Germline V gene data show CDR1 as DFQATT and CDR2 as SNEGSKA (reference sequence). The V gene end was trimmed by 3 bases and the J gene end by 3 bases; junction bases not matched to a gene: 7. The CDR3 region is CSARRGQGITDTQYF. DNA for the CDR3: TGCAGTGCTAGGCGGGGACAGGGTATAACAGATACGCAGTATTTT.

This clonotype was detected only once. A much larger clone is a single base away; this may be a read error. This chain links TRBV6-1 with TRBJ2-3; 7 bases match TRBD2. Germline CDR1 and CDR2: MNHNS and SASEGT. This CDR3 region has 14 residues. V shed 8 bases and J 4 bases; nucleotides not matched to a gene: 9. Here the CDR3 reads CASFWSSGADTQYF. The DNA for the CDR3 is TGTGCCAGCTTCTGGTCTAGCGGCGCAGATACGCAGTATTTT.

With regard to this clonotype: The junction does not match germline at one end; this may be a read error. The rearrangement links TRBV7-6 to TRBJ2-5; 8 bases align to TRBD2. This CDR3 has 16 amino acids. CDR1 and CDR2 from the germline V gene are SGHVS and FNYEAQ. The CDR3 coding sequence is TGTGCCATCAGCCCCCGGGGTAGCGGGACCCAAGAGACCCAGTACTTC. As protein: CAISPRGSGTQETQYF.

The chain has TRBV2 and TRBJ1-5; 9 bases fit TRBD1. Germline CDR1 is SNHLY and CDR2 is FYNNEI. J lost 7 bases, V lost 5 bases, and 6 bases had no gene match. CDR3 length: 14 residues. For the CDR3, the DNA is TGTGCCAGCAGTTATACAGGGGGCGCGCAGCCCCAGCATTTT. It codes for CASSYTGGAQPQHF.

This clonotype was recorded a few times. As DNA, the CDR3 is TGTGCCAGCAGCTTATCGGCCACCCCCACAGATACGCAGTATTTT. Translated, it gives CASSLSATPTDTQYF. The chain combines TRBV7-2 with TRBJ2-3; no firm D call. Trimming shortened V by 2 bases and J by 2 bases, and 11 bases separated the two germline ends. The CDR3 loop spans 15 amino acids. Germline V gene data show CDR1 as SGHTA and CDR2 as FQGNSA.

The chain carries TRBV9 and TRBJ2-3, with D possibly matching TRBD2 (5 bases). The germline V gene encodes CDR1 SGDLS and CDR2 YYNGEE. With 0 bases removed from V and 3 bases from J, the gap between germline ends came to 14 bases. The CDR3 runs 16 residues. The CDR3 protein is CASSVAELALTDTQYF. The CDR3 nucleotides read TGTGCCAGCAGCGTAGCTGAGCTAGCCCTAACAGATACGCAGTATTTT.

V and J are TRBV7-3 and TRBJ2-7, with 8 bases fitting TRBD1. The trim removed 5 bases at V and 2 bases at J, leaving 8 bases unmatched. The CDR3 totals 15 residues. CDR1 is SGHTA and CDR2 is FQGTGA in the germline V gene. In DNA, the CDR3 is TGTGCCAGCAGCAACGGACAGGGATCGACCTACGAGCAGTACTTC. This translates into CASSNGQGSTYEQYF.

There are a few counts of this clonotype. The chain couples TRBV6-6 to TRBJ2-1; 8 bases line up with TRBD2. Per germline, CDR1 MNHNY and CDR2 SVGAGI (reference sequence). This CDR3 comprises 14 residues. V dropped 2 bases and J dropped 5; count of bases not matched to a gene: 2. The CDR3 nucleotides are TGTGCCAGCAGTTACGGCGGGGGGAACAATGAGCAGTTCTTC. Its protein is CASSYGGGNNEQFF.